This entry lists 17 T cell receptor beta chains sequenced from one sample in a study of a mutant IDH1 vaccine in newly diagnosed glioma. Some clones are missing from TCRdb's copy, which holds only in-frame ones; the method was immunoSEQ multiplex PCR. Here the sample spans 77,000 or so clones, 80% to 90% being singletons. Time point in this sample: week 47, end of study. Doses of 300 ug of mutant IDH1 20-mer peptide were given with topical imiquimod. These TCRs' antigens remain unknown. The sample was PBMCs, taken from a glioma patient whose treatment included an IDH1 peptide vaccine. These receptors were obtained from a man in his forties or fifties with glioma.

This clone was seen once. The chain joins TRBV5-1 to TRBJ1-1, with a possible D match to TRBD1 (6 bases). CDR3 length: 15 residues. The germline V gene encodes CDR1 SGHRS and CDR2 YFSETQ. Trimming shortened V by 4 bases and J by 1 base, and 14 bases separated the two germline ends. For the CDR3, the DNA is TGCGCCAGCAGCCCCACACTGGACAGGAACACTGAAGCTTTCTTT. Translating gives CASSPTLDRNTEAFF.

The chain links TRBV2 to TRBJ2-7; D is uncertain. The V and J ends lost 3 bases and 2 bases respectively, with 14 bases between them. CDR1 is SNHLY and CDR2 is FYNNEI in the germline V gene. This CDR3 is built from 15 residues. In DNA, the CDR3 is TGTGCCAGCAGTGAGGGCAACATCGCGGCCTACGAGCAGTACTTC. Amino acid sequence: CASSEGNIAAYEQYF.

The chain joins TRBV5-6 to TRBJ1-3; 8 bases line up with TRBD1. The V gene's germline CDR1 is SGHDT and CDR2 YYEEEE. The CDR3 consists of 18 residues. The V gene end was trimmed by 6 bases and the J gene end by 2 bases; junction bases not matched to a gene: 16. The CDR3 protein is CASILSRTGFHAGNTIYF. CDR3 nucleotides: TGTGCCAGCATCCTATCGAGGACAGGGTTTCATGCTGGAAACACCATATATTTT.

This clone was observed once. The chain couples TRBV20-1 to TRBJ2-7, with D perhaps matching TRBD2 (5 bases). This CDR3 has 11 residues. V gave up 6 bases and J gave up 0 bases, with 6 bases separating them. The germline CDR1 and CDR2 sequences are DFQATT and SNEGSKA (reference sequence). The chain's CDR3 is CSARVSYEQYF. The DNA for the CDR3 is TGCAGTGCGAGGGTCTCCTACGAGCAGTACTTC.

This clone showed up just a few times. The chain recombines TRBV28 with TRBJ1-5; TRBD1 is a possible D gene (5 bases). The CDR3 has 15 amino acids. The V gene's germline CDR1 is MDHEN and CDR2 SYDVKM. Trimming stripped 4 bases from V and 6 bases from J, with 16 bases between. The CDR3 loop is CASSSRQGGGQPQHF. CDR3 nucleotide sequence: TGTGCCAGCAGTTCTCGCCAGGGTGGTGGTCAGCCCCAGCATTTT.

This sequence joins TRBV7-2 and TRBJ1-3; D remains ambiguous. Germline-derived CDR1 and CDR2 are SGHTA and FQGNSA. V was pared by 1 base and J by 0 bases, with 7 bases between. The CDR3 has 15 residues. In nucleotides, the CDR3 is TGTGCCAGCAGCTTAGAAGGGAGCTCTGGAAACACCATATATTTT. Translating it yields CASSLEGSSGNTIYF.

This clone has a single count. The chain uses TRBV14 and TRBJ1-2, with TRBD1 matching over 11 bases. CDR3 size: 14 residues. The V and J ends lost 4 bases and 8 bases, in that order; junction bases with no gene match: 6. Germline CDR1 SGHDN, CDR2 FVKESK. The CDR3: CASSRTGGAGGYTF. In DNA form, the CDR3 reads TGTGCCAGCAGCCGGACAGGGGGCGCGGGAGGCTACACCTTC.

The V gene is TRBV5-1, the J gene TRBJ2-5; 8 bases fit TRBD2. Germline assignment: CDR1 SGHRS and CDR2 YFSETQ. The CDR3 covers 14 residues. The V segment lost 4 bases and the J segment 1 base; nucleotides outside the gene matches: 3. CDR3 residues: CASSTGTSQETQYF. The CDR3 DNA reads TGCGCCAGCAGCACAGGGACTAGCCAAGAGACCCAGTACTTC.

The V gene is TRBV19, the J gene TRBJ2-2; possibly TRBD1 for D (6 bases). CDR3 length: 16 residues. The V and J ends lost 4 bases and 1 base respectively, with 13 bases between them. Germline V gives CDR1 LNHDA, CDR2 SQIVND (reference sequence). The CDR3 nucleotides read TGTGCCAGTAGTAACCCCCCGGGACAGAACACCGGGGAGCTGTTTTTT. This translates into CASSNPPGQNTGELFF. Based on the CDR3 plus reference TRBV19 and TRBJ2-2, the full variable domain is DGGITQSPKYLFRKEGQNVTLSCEQNLNHDAMYWYRQDPGQGLRLIYYSQIVNDFQKGDIAEGYSVSREKKESFPLTVTSAQKNPTAFYLCASSNPPGQNTGELFFGEGSRLTVL.

The CDR3, as DNA: TGCAGCGTTGGTTGGGGGACGGACCGGGAGCAGTTCTTC. Translated, it gives CSVGWGTDREQFF. The V and J genes are TRBV29-1 and TRBJ2-1; the D gene could be TRBD1 or TRBD2 (5 bases each). The germline CDR1 and CDR2 sequences are SQVTM and ANQGSEA. The ends were cut back, 4 bases at V and 10 bases at J, with 17 bases in the middle. CDR3 length: 13 amino acids.

CDR3 loop: CASSTPPETQYF. In DNA form, the CDR3 reads TGTGCCAGCTCAACCCCCCCCGAGACCCAGTACTTC. The genes are TRBV18 and TRBJ2-5, with D hard to call. V shed 5 bases and J shed 5 bases, with 9 bases lying between them. Germline-derived CDR1 and CDR2 are KGHSH and LQKENI. This CDR3 has 12 residues.

The J gene is TRBJ1-4, the V gene TRBV4-3; 7 bases are a match to TRBD1. Germline CDR1 is LGHNA and CDR2 is YSLEER. The CDR3 loop spans 16 amino acids. The junction had 9 bases not matched to a gene; V was cut back by 1 base and J by 7 bases. The CDR3 here is CASSQGLQGWGEKLFF. CDR3 DNA: TGCGCCAGCAGCCAAGGGCTACAGGGGTGGGGTGAAAAACTGTTTTTT.

V usage is TRBV7-9 and J usage is TRBJ2-5, with TRBD2 as a possible D gene (6 bases). The germline V gene encodes CDR1 SEHNR and CDR2 FQNEAQ (reference sequence). V was shortened by 2 bases and J by 5 bases, with 18 bases between the two germline ends. The CDR3 consists of 16 residues. The CDR3 region has the DNA TGTGCCAGCAGCTTATTGAAGACAAATGGGGGGGAGACCCAGTACTTC. Amino acids: CASSLLKTNGGETQYF.

The V call is TRBV7-9, the J call TRBJ1-1; tentatively, D is TRBD1 (6 bases). Germline CDR1 reads SEHNR; CDR2 reads FQNEAQ (reference sequence). This CDR3 has 13 residues. V was pared by 9 bases and J by 1 base, with 12 bases between. The CDR3 coding sequence is TGTGCCAGTACCGGGACACCGAACACTGAAGCTTTCTTT. Encoded protein: CASTGTPNTEAFF.

This clone is medium-sized. V is TRBV4-3 and J is TRBJ2-2; no firm D call. CDR1 and CDR2 (germline): LGHNA, YSLEER. The CDR3 totals 16 residues. Between the trimmed V and J ends, which lost 6 bases and 0 bases, there was a span of 14 bases. The CDR3 sequence is CASRPSRDSNTGELFF. CDR3 in DNA: TGCGCCAGCAGACCATCAAGGGATTCGAACACCGGGGAGCTGTTTTTT.

This clone was seen only a few times. J is TRBJ1-6 and V is TRBV6-1; weak D call: TRBD1 (5 bases). CDR1 and CDR2 from the germline V gene are MNHNS and SASEGT. The CDR3 runs to 15 residues. With 8 bases removed from V and 7 bases from J, the gap between germline ends came to 18 bases. The CDR3 coding sequence is TGTGCCAGCGAATGGGCGTCAGGGACCAATTCACCCCTCCACTTT. This gives the protein CASEWASGTNSPLHF.

This rearrangement joins TRBV12-5 to TRBJ2-2; no definite D call. This CDR3 is 15 amino acids long. The germline V and J ends were trimmed by 3 bases and 6 bases, with 14 bases remaining between them. CDR1 LGHNT and CDR2 FRNRAP come from the germline V gene. CDR3 coding DNA: TGTGCTAGTGGTTTTATGGGCGAATCGGCCGGGGAGCTGTTTTTT. Its protein is CASGFMGESAGELFF.